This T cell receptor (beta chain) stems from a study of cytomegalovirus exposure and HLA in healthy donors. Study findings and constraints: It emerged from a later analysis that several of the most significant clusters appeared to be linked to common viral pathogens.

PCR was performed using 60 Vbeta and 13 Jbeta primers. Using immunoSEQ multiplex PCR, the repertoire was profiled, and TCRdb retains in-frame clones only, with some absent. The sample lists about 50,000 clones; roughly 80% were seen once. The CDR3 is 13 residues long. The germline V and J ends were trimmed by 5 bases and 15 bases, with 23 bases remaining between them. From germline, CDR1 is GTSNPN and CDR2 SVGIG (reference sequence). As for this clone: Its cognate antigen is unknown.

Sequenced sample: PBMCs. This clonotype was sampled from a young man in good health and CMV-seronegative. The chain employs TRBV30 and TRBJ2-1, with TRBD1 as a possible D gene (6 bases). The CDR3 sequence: CAWEPLRDTARFF. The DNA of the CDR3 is TGTGCCTGGGAACCCCTCCGGGACACCGCCCGGTTCTTC.